This T cell receptor beta chain was sequenced in a study of blood T cell repertoires in COVID-19 (dated by TCRdb to about 2020). Looking at the study overall: Collaborator samples came from the United States, Italy and Spain and covered acute and convalescent phases of COVID-19. The repertoires were released in a freely available public database intended as a resource for research on the immune response to SARS-CoV-2. Samples came from the ongoing ImmuneRACE study (first 160 participants) plus 1,254 subjects from 6 global collaborators. The material from the prospective study consisted of cDNA or gDNA derived from T cells, B-cell-depleted T cells, or PBMCs. Where HLA class I and class II types were available, the types were taken from metadata supplied by the sample provider, not from assay-based typing. The dataset comprised deeply sampled blood TCRbeta repertoires from subjects exposed to, actively infected with, or recovered from COVID-19. A de-identified subject ID, COVID-19 status, age in years and sex were almost always included in the sample metadata. What the research found in general, with its limitations: Clinical and demographic metadata were provided uncurated, with the amount varying by source and participant.

Whole blood was collected in K2EDTA tubes by collaborating institutions according to the institutions' own protocols. For TCRbeta analysis, collaborators shipped samples as frozen whole blood, isolated PBMCs, or DNA extracted from either of those sample types. In regard to this clone: Its antigen is still unknown. No much larger clonotype is one base removed from it; base qualities were not supplied.

TCRbeta CDR3 regions were amplified from genomic DNA by means of the immunoSEQ Assay, a bias-controlled multiplex PCR. From the authors' description of their analysis: Nucleated cell counts per sample were estimated from amplification of reference gene primers within the assay. Sequence reads were collapsed and filtered to measure the absolute abundance of every unique TCRbeta CDR3 rearrangement. For each sample, productive Simpson clonality was calculated as the square root of Simpson's diversity index over productive rearrangements. Not all clones reach the TCRdb copy of this immuneACCESS table, which keeps in-frame sequences only. Checked studies attribute under half of the gap to unresolved V genes and leave the rest unexplained. D and trimming come from the DNA, and the V and J calls and clone size come from that table. This sample comprises over 200,000 clones, around 83% of them detected only once. Roughly 5.7% of the sample comes from the top ten.

The clonotype comes from an elderly man with acute or convalescent COVID-19. The sequenced material came from peripheral blood.

CDR3 sequence: CASSRTSNTEAFF. In nucleotide form, the sequence is TGTGCCAGCAGCCGCACTAGCAACACTGAAGCTTTCTTT. The rearranged segments are TRBV3-1 (or the pseudogene TRBV3-2) and TRBJ1-1; no D gene call is confident. Deletion took 4 bases off V and 2 bases off J, with a span of 8 bases between the germline ends. The CDR3 holds 13 amino acids from the cysteine to the phenylalanine. Of the read, only the CDR3 DNA is kept; its 39 bases are in frame from base 1. Reading the germline V gene (reference sequence) gives CDR1 LGHDT and CDR2 YNNKEL.